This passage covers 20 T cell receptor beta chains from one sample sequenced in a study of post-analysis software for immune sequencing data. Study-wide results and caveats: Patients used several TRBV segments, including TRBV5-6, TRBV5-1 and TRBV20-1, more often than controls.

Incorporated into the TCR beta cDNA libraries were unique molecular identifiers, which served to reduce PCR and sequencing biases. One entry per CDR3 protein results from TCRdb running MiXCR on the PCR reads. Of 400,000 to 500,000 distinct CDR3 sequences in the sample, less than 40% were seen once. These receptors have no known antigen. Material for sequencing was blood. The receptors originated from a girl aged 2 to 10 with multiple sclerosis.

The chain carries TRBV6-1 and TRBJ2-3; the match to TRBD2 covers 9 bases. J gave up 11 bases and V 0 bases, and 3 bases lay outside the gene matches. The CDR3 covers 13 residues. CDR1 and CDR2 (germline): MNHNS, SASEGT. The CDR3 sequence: CASSEARGGQQYF. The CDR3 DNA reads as TGTGCCAGCAGTGAAGCGCGGGGGGGCCAGCAGTATTTT.

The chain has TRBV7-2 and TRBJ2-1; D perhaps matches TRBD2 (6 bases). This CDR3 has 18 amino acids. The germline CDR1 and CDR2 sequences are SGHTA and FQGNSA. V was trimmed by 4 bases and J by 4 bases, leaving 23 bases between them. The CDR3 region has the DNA TGTGCCAGCAGCTCGGGGAGGCACTACCGACGTGCTTACAATGAGCAGTTCTTC. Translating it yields CASSSGRHYRRAYNEQFF.

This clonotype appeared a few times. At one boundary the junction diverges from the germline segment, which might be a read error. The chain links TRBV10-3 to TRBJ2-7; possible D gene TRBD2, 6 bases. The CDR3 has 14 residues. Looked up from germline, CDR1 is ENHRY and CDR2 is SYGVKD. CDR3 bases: TGTGCCATTAGTGAGCCGGCGGGGACCTACGAGCAGTACTTC. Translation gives CAISEPAGTYEQYF.

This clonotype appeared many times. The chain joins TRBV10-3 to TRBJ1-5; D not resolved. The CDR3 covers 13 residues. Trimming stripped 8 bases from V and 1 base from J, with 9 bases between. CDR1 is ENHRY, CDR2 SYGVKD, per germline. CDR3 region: CAISVDSNQPQHF. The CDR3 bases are TGTGCCATCTCGGTAGACAGCAATCAGCCCCAGCATTTT.

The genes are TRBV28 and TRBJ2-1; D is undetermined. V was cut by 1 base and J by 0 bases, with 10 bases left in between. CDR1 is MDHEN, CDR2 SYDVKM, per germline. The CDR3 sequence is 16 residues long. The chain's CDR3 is CASSLSGVSSYNEQFF. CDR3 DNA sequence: TGTGCCAGCAGTTTATCTGGGGTAAGCTCCTACAATGAGCAGTTCTTC.

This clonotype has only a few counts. The CDR3 region has the DNA TGTGCCACCAGTGAAACGACAGGGGGGCAGTTCTTC. It codes for CATSETTGGQFF. J is TRBJ2-1 and V is TRBV24-1; TRBD1 matches 9 bases. V was clipped by 4 bases and J by 12 bases; unmatched bases: 3. Germline V gene lookup returns CDR1 KGHDR and CDR2 SFDVKD. There are 12 residues in the CDR3.

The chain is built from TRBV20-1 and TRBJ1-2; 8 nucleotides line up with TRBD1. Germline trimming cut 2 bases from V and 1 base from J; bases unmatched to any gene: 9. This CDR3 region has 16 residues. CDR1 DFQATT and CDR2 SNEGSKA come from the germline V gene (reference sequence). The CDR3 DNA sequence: TGCAGTGCTAGAAGAACAGGGACAGGACATAACTATGGCTACACCTTC. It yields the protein CSARRTGTGHNYGYTF.

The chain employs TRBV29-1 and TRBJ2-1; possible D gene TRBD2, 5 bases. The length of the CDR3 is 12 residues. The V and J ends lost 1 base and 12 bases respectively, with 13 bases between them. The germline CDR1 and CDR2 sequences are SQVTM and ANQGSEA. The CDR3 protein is CSVEGSSAGQFF. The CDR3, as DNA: TGCAGCGTTGAAGGGTCGAGTGCGGGGCAGTTCTTC.

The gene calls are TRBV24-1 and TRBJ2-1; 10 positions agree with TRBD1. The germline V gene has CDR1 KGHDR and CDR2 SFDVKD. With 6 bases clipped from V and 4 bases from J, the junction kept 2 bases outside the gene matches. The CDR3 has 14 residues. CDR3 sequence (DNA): TGTGCCACCAGTCCGGGACAGGGGTACAATGAGCAGTTCTTC. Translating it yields CATSPGQGYNEQFF.

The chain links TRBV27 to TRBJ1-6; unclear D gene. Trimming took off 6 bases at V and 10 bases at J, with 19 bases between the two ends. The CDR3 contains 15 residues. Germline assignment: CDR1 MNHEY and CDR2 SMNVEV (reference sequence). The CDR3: CASSLDRSGRSPLHF. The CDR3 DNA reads TGTGCCAGCAGCCTGGACCGGTCCGGGAGATCACCCCTCCACTTT.

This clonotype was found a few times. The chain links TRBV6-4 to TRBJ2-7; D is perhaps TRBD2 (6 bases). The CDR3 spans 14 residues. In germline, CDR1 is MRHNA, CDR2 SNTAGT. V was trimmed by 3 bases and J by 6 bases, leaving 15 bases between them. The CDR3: CASSEYMGEVEQYF. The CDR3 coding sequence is TGTGCCAGCAGTGAGTACATGGGGGAGGTCGAGCAGTACTTC.

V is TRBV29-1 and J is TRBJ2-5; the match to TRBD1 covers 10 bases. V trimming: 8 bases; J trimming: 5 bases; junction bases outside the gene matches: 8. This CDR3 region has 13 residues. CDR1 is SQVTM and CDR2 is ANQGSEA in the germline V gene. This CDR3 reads CSLGQGLGETQYF. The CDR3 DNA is TGCAGCTTGGGACAGGGGCTAGGGGAGACCCAGTACTTC.

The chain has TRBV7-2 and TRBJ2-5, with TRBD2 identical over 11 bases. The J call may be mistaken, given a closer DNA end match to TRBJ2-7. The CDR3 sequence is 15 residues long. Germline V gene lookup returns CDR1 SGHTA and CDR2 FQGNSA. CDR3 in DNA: TGTGCCAGCAGCTTAGGGGGACTAGCGGTCTACGAGCAGTACTTC. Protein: CASSLGGLAVYEQYF.

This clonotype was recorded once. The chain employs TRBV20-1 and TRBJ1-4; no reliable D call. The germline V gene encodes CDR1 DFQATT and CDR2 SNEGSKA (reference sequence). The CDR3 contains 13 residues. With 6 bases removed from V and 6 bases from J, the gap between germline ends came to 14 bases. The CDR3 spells CSAPSSSYEKLFF. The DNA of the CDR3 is TGCAGTGCCCCGTCGTCTAGTTATGAAAAACTGTTTTTT.

The CDR3 is CASSFRPTGAYGYTF. The CDR3 nucleotides are TGTGCCAGCAGCTTCCGACCGACAGGAGCGTATGGCTACACCTTC. V usage is TRBV7-2 and J usage is TRBJ1-2, with a weak D call TRBD1 (6 bases). Trimming shortened V by 3 bases and J by 5 bases, and 16 bases separated the two germline ends. Germline values: CDR1 SGHTA, CDR2 FQGNSA. The CDR3 covers 15 residues.

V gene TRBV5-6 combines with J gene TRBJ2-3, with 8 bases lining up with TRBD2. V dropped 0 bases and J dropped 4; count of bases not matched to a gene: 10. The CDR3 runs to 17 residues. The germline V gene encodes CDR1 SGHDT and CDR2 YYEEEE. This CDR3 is CASSLGRLAGIADTQYF. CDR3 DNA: TGTGCCAGCAGCTTGGGCCGGCTAGCGGGTATAGCAGATACGCAGTATTTT.

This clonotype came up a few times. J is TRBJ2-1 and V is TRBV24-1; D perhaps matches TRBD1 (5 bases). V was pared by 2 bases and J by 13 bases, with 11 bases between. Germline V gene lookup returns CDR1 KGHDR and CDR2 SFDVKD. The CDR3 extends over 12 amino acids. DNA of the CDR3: TGTGCCACCAGTGATTCCGCCAGGGCCCAGTTCTTC. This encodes CATSDSARAQFF.

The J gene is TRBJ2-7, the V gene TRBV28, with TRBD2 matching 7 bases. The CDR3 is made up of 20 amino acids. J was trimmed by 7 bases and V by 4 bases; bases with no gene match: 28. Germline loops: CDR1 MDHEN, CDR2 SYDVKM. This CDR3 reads CASSSTPETSRKRAYNEQYF. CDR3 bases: TGTGCCAGCAGTTCAACCCCCGAGACTAGCAGGAAGAGAGCCTACAATGAGCAGTACTTC.

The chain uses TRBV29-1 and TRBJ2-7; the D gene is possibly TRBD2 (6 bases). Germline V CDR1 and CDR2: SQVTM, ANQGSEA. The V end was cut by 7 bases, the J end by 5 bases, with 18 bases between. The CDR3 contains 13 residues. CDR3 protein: CSASSPGDHEQYF. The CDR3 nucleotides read TGCAGCGCTTCCTCCCCGGGGGACCACGAGCAGTACTTC.

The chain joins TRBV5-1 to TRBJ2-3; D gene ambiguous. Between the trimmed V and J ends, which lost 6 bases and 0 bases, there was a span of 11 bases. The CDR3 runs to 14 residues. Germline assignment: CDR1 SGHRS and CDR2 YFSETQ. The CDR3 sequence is CASKKEISTDTQYF. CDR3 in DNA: TGCGCCAGCAAGAAAGAAATAAGCACAGATACGCAGTATTTT.